Detailed here is one T cell receptor beta chain. The sample originates from a study of blood T cell repertoires in COVID-19. Produced via immunoSEQ multiplex PCR; TCRdb's table is partial and in-frame only. The data hold almost 400,000 clones, with 70% to 90% observed a single time. This CDR3 has 15 amino acids. Germline values: CDR1 SGHVS, CDR2 FQNEAQ. Trimming shortened V by 8 bases and J by 0 bases, and 17 bases separated the two germline ends. The receptor was isolated from a woman in her twenties or thirties with acute COVID-19. The sequencing input was PBMCs or T cells enriched from blood (not recorded which). The chain links TRBV7-8 to TRBJ2-7; TRBD1 is a possible D gene (6 bases). DNA of the CDR3: TGTGCCAGCTCCCCCTTGAGGGGGAGCTCCTACGAGCAGTACTTC. Translating gives CASSPLRGSSYEQYF.